The 16 T cell receptor beta chains listed next were all sequenced from one sample in a study of shared clonotypes between healthy human individuals. Measured with immunoSEQ multiplex PCR; TCRdb has only the in-frame clones, and not every one. The table has 2 million to 2.5 million clones, 95% seen once; the top ten hold under 0.15%. Source material: naive CD4+ T cells sorted from blood. Subset meaning: CD45RA+ positively selected. Receptor source: a man younger than 30 in good health.

The chain recombines TRBV7-8 with TRBJ2-5, with TRBD2 matching 10 bases. Germline V CDR1 and CDR2: SGHVS, FQNEAQ. The V segment lost 4 bases and the J segment 2 bases; nucleotides outside the gene matches: 7. The CDR3 runs to 16 residues. The CDR3 protein is CASSSQRGGIQETQYF. In DNA, the CDR3 is TGTGCCAGCAGCTCCCAGCGGGGGGGAATTCAAGAGACCCAGTACTTC.

The chain joins TRBV7-6 to TRBJ1-5; D is unresolved. Germline CDR1 is SGHVS and CDR2 is FNYEAQ. Between the trimmed V and J ends, which lost 3 bases and 5 bases, there was a span of 8 bases. There are 13 residues in the CDR3. The CDR3 loop is CASSLEVDQPQHF. Here the CDR3 DNA reads TGTGCCAGCAGCTTGGAGGTGGATCAGCCCCAGCATTTT.

This clone was seen only once. The V call is TRBV10-3, the J call TRBJ1-1, with D possibly matching TRBD1 (5 bases). The CDR3 has 14 residues. Germline CDR1 reads ENHRY; CDR2 reads SYGVKD. Trimming removed 2 bases at V and 4 bases at J, with 11 bases between. The CDR3 here is CAISEMSGPTEAFF. As DNA, the CDR3 is TGTGCCATCAGTGAGATGTCGGGGCCCACTGAAGCTTTCTTT.

Note on this clone: Other DNA sequences of this sample code for an identical CDR3. V and J are TRBV19 and TRBJ1-5, with unresolved D. Per germline, CDR1 LNHDA and CDR2 SQIVND (reference sequence). Trimming took 6 bases from V and 2 from J, leaving 5 bases between them. CDR3 length equals 12 residues. The CDR3 DNA reads TGTGCCAGTAGCAGTGGCAATCAGCCCCAGCATTTT. Protein: CASSSGNQPQHF.

The rearrangement links TRBV2 to TRBJ2-3; perhaps TRBD2 as D (6 bases). V lost 7 bases to trimming and J lost 3 bases, with 17 bases between them. The V gene's germline CDR1 is SNHLY and CDR2 FYNNEI. The CDR3 sequence is 15 residues long. The CDR3: CASILDGGVTDTQYF. CDR3 nucleotides: TGTGCCAGCATCTTAGACGGGGGAGTGACAGATACGCAGTATTTT. Looking up the rest from reference TRBV2 and TRBJ2-3 gives the full variable domain: EPEVTQTPSHQVTQMGQEVILRCVPISNHLYFYWYRQILGQKVEFLVSFYNNEISEKSEIFDDQFSVERPDGSNFTLKIRSTKLEDSAMYFCASILDGGVTDTQYFGPGTRLTVL.

The rearrangement links TRBV19 to TRBJ2-3, with D uncertain. Looked up from germline, CDR1 is LNHDA and CDR2 is SQIVND (reference sequence). CDR3 length: 14 amino acids. Trimming pared 6 bases from V and 6 bases from J, leaving 16 bases between. The CDR3 DNA reads TGTGCCAGTAGCCTCGGGTCGAACGTGGATACGCAGTATTTT. Translation gives CASSLGSNVDTQYF. Drawing the rest from reference TRBV19 and TRBJ2-3, the complete variable domain is DGGITQSPKYLFRKEGQNVTLSCEQNLNHDAMYWYRQDPGQGLRLIYYSQIVNDFQKGDIAEGYSVSREKKESFPLTVTSAQKNPTAFYLCASSLGSNVDTQYFGPGTRLTVL.

This chain uses TRBV10-3 with TRBJ2-5, with D uncertain. The germline V and J ends were trimmed by 4 bases and 3 bases, with 6 bases remaining between them. Germline V gene lookup returns CDR1 ENHRY and CDR2 SYGVKD. This CDR3 contains 12 residues. CDR3 region: CAISGFKETQYF. In DNA, the CDR3 is TGTGCCATCAGTGGCTTCAAAGAGACCCAGTACTTC.

This clone is a singleton in its sample. The chain links TRBV6-6 to TRBJ2-4, with 8 nucleotides matching TRBD1. Germline trimming cut 6 bases from V and 1 base from J; bases unmatched to any gene: 5. Germline V gives CDR1 MNHNY, CDR2 SVGAGI (reference sequence). This CDR3 has 15 residues. DNA of the CDR3: TGTGCCAGCAGAGTGACAGGGGAGGCCAAAAACATTCAGTACTTC. This codes for CASRVTGEAKNIQYF.

This clone appeared once. The chain uses TRBV6-5 and TRBJ1-2, with D tentatively TRBD1 (6 bases). Between the trimmed V and J ends, which lost 6 bases and 6 bases, there was a span of 17 bases. The CDR3 runs to 14 residues. The germline gives CDR1 MNHEY, CDR2 SVGAGI. For the CDR3, the DNA is TGTGCCAGCAGCTCTCTGGGGGGGGCGAATGGCTACACCTTC. It codes for CASSSLGGANGYTF.

The chain employs TRBV14 and TRBJ2-7, with D possibly matching TRBD2 (5 bases). This CDR3 contains 13 residues. V dropped 4 bases and J dropped 1 base, with 8 bases sitting between them. In germline, CDR1 is SGHDN, CDR2 FVKESK. CDR3 amino acids: CASSPRDSYEQYF. The CDR3 DNA reads TGTGCCAGCAGCCCGAGGGATTCCTACGAGCAGTACTTC. The full variable domain, with the rest looked up from reference TRBV14 and TRBJ2-7, is EAGVTQFPSHSVIEKGQTVTLRCDPISGHDNLYWYRRVMGKEIKFLLHFVKESKQDESGMPNNRFLAERTGGTYSTLKVQPAELEDSGVYFCASSPRDSYEQYFGPGTRLTVT.

This chain uses TRBV5-4 with TRBJ2-7, with 10 bases lining up with TRBD2. The CDR3 runs 16 residues. The germline gives CDR1 SGHNT, CDR2 YYREEE (reference sequence). The junction had 6 bases not matched to a gene; V was cut back by 1 base and J by 2 bases. The CDR3, as DNA: TGTGCCAGCAGCTTGCCCACTAGCGGGACTACCTACGAGCAGTACTTC. It encodes CASSLPTSGTTYEQYF.

On this clone: This CDR3 is also generated by other DNA sequences in the sample. The rearrangement links TRBV5-4 to TRBJ1-2; 7 bases align to TRBD1. CDR1 is SGHNT, CDR2 YYREEE, per germline (reference sequence). Trimming took 4 bases from V and 4 from J; bases not matched to a gene: 4. The CDR3 is 13 amino acids. This CDR3 reads CASSLDRVYGYTF. The CDR3 DNA reads TGTGCCAGCAGCCTAGACAGGGTCTATGGCTACACCTTC.

The chain employs TRBV2 and TRBJ1-1; unclear D gene. There are 13 residues in the CDR3. Germline values: CDR1 SNHLY, CDR2 FYNNEI. The V gene lost 5 bases and the J gene lost 6 bases, with 13 bases spanning the gap. CDR3 DNA sequence: TGTGCCAGCAGTACCTCGAGGGCCGCTGAAGCTTTCTTT. This sequence encodes CASSTSRAAEAFF. The full variable domain, its missing parts supplied by reference TRBV2 and TRBJ1-1, is EPEVTQTPSHQVTQMGQEVILRCVPISNHLYFYWYRQILGQKVEFLVSFYNNEISEKSEIFDDQFSVERPDGSNFTLKIRSTKLEDSAMYFCASSTSRAAEAFFGQGTRLTVV.

The table lists this clone with many counts. The V call is TRBV7-9, the J call TRBJ2-7, with D possibly being TRBD1 or TRBD2 (5 bases each). V was trimmed by 5 bases and J by 2 bases, leaving 13 bases between them. CDR3 length: 14 amino acids. Germline V gene data show CDR1 as SEHNR and CDR2 as FQNEAQ (reference sequence). CDR3: CASSTGTVAYEQYF. The CDR3 DNA reads TGTGCCAGCAGCACCGGGACCGTAGCCTACGAGCAGTACTTC. The whole variable domain, remainder taken from reference TRBV7-9 and TRBJ2-7, is DTGVSQNPRHKITKRGQNVTFRCDPISEHNRLYWYRQTLGQGPEFLTYFQNEAQLEKSRLLSDRFSAERPKGSFSTLEIQRTEQGDSAMYLCASSTGTVAYEQYFGPGTRLTVT.

On this clone: This CDR3 is also generated by other DNA sequences in the sample. This chain connects TRBV18 to TRBJ2-7; D not resolved. The CDR3 spans 16 residues. The V end was cut by 3 bases, the J end by 0 bases, with 15 bases between. Per germline, CDR1 KGHSH and CDR2 LQKENI. DNA of the CDR3: TGTGCCAGCTCACCCCCGGCAAGTGGCAGCTCCTACGAGCAGTACTTC. Its translation is CASSPPASGSSYEQYF.

Worth noting for this clone: Germline is not matched at one junction end, which may reflect a read error. This sequence joins TRBV7-9 and TRBJ2-5; 12 nucleotides agree with TRBD2. The CDR3 has 15 amino acids. The germline CDR1 and CDR2 sequences are SEHNR and FQNEAQ (reference sequence). CDR3 protein: CASSSTSGREETQHF. CDR3 sequence (DNA): TGTGCCAGCAGCTCGACTAGCGGGAGAGAAGAGACCCAGCACTTC.